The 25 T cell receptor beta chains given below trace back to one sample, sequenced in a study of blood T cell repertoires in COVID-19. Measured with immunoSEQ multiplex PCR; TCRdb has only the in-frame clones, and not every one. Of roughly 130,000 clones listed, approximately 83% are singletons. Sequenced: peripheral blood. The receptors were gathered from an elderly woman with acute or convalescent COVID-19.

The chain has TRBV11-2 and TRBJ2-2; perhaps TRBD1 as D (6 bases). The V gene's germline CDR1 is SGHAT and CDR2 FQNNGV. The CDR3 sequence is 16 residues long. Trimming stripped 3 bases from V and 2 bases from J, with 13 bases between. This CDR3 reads CASSFMGAQNTGELFF. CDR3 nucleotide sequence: TGTGCCAGCAGCTTCATGGGGGCACAAAACACCGGGGAGCTGTTTTTT.

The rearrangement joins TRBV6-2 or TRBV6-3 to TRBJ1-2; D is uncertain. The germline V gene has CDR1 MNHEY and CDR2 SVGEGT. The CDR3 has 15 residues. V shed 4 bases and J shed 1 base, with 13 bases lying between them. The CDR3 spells CASSFGGALNYGYTF. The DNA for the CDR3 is TGTGCCAGCAGTTTTGGAGGAGCCCTTAACTATGGCTACACCTTC.

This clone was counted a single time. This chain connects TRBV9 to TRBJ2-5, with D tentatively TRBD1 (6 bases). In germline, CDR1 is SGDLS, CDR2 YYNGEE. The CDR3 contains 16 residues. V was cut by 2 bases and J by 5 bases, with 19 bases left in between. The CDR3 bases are TGTGCCAGCAGCGTCTCAGGGGCAGGGTGGATGGAGACCCAGTACTTC. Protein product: CASSVSGAGWMETQYF.

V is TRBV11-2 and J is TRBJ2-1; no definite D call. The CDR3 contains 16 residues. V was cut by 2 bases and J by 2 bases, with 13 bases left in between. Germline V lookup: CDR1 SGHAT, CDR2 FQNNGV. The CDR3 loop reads CASSLTWAGAYNEQFF. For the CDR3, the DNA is TGTGCCAGCAGCTTAACGTGGGCAGGCGCCTACAATGAGCAGTTCTTC.

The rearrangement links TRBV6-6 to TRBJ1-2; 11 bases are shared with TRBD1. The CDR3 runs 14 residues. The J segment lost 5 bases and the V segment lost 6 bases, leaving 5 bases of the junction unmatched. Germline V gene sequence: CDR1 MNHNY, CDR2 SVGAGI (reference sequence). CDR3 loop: CASRYGQGAYGYTF. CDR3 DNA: TGTGCCAGCAGATACGGACAGGGGGCTTATGGCTACACCTTC.

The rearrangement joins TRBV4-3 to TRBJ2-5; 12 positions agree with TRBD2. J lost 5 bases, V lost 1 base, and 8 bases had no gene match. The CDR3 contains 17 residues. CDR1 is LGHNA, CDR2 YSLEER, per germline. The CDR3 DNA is TGCGCCAGCAGCCAAGGGGTGCTAGCGGGGGGGCCTGAGACCCAGTACTTC. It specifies CASSQGVLAGGPETQYF.

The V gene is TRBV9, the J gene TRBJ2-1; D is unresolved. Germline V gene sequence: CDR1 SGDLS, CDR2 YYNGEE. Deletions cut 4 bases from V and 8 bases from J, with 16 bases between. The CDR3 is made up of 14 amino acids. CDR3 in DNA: TGTGCCAGCAGCCCGAGGTGGTTATCGTATGAGCAGTTCTTC. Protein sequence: CASSPRWLSYEQFF.

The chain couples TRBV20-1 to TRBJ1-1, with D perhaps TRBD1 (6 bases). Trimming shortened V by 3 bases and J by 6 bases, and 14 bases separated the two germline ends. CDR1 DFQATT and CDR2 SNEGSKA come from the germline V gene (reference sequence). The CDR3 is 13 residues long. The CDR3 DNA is TGCAGTGCTAGTCGTAACAGGGCTGCTGAAGCTTTCTTT. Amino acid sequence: CSASRNRAAEAFF.

CDR3 in amino acids: CASSLVTGGEFGYTF. The CDR3 region has the DNA TGTGCCAGCAGCTTAGTCACAGGGGGCGAGTTCGGCTACACCTTC. The chain has TRBV7-9 and TRBJ1-2; TRBD1 matches 9 bases. In germline, CDR1 is SEHNR, CDR2 FQNEAQ (reference sequence). V dropped 1 base and J dropped 8; count of bases not matched to a gene: 8. This CDR3 spans 15 amino acids.

CDR3 sequence reads: CASSQLQGRNEKLFF. CDR3 DNA: TGCGCCAGCAGCCAACTACAGGGGAGGAATGAAAAACTGTTTTTT. The gene calls are TRBV4-1 and TRBJ1-4; 7 positions match TRBD1. CDR1 MGHRA and CDR2 YSYEKL come from the germline V gene. V lost 2 bases, J lost 5 bases, and 5 bases stayed unmatched. This CDR3 region has 15 residues.

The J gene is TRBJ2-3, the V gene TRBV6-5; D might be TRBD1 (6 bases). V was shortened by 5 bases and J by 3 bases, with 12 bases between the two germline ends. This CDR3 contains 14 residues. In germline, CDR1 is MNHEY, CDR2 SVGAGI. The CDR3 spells CASSPGHFTDTQYF. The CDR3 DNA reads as TGTGCCAGCAGTCCGGGACACTTTACAGATACGCAGTATTTT.

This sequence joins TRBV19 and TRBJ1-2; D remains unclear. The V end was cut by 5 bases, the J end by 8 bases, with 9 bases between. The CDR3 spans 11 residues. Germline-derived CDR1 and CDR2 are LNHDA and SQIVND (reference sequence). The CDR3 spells CASSSSRGYTF. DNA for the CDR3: TGTGCCAGTAGTTCCTCCAGGGGCTACACCTTC.

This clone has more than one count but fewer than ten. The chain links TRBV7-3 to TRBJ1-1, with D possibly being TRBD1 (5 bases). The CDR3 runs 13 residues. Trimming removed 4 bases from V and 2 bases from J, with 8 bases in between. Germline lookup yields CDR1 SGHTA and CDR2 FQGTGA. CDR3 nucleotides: TGTGCCAGCAGCTCACAGGTTAACACTGAAGCTTTCTTT. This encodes CASSSQVNTEAFF.

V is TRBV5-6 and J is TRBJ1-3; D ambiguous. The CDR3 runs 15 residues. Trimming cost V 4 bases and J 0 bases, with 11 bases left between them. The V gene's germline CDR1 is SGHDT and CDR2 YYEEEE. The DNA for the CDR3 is TGTGCCAGCAGCCGGGTGGCGAGCTCTGGAAACACCATATATTTT. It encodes CASSRVASSGNTIYF.

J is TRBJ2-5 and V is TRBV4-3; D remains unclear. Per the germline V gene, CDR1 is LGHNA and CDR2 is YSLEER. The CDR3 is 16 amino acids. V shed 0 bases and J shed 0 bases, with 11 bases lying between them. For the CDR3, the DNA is TGCGCCAGCAGCCAAGAAATTTTCAGGCACCAAGAGACCCAGTACTTC. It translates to CASSQEIFRHQETQYF.

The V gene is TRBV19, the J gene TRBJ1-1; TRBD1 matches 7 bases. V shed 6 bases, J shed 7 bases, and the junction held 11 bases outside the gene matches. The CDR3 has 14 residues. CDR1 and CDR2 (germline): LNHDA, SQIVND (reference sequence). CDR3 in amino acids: CASSKSQGDGEAFF. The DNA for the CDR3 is TGTGCCAGTAGCAAATCTCAGGGGGACGGTGAAGCTTTCTTT.

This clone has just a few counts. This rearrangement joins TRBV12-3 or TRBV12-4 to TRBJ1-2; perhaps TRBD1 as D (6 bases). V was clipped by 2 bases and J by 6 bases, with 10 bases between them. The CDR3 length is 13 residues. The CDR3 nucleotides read TGTGCCAGCAGTTTAACGGGACACAATGGCTACACCTTC. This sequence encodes CASSLTGHNGYTF.

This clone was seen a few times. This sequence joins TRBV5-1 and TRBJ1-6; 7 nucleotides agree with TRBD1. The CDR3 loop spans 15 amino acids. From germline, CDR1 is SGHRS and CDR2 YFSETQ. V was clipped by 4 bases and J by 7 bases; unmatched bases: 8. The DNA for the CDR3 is TGCGCCAGCAGCCCACGGACAGGAGGGAATTCACCCCTCCACTTT. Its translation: CASSPRTGGNSPLHF.

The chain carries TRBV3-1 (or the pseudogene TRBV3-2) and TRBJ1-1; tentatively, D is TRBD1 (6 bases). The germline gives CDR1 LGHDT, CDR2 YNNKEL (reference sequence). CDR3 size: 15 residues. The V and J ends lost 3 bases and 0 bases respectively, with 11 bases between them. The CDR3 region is CASSHGQILNTEAFF. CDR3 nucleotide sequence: TGTGCCAGCAGCCACGGACAGATCTTGAACACTGAAGCTTTCTTT.

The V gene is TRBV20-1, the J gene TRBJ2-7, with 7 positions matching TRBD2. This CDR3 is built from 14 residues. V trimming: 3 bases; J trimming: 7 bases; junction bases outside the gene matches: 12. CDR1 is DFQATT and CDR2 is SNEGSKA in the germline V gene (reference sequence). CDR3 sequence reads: CSASSAGRAREQYF. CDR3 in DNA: TGCAGTGCTAGTTCAGCGGGGAGGGCACGGGAGCAGTACTTC.

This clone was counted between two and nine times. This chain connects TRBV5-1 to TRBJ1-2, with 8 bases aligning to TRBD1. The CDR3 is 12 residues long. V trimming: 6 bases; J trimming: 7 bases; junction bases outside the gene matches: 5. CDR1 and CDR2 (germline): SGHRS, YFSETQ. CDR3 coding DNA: TGCGCCAGCAAGGACAGGGAGGCTGGCTACACCTTC. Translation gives CASKDREAGYTF.

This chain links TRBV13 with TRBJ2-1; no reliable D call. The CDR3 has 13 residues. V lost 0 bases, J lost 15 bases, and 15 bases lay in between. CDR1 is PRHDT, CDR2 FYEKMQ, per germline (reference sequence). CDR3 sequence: CASSLGLDPPGFF. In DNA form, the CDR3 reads TGTGCCAGCAGCTTAGGCCTCGACCCCCCGGGGTTCTTC.

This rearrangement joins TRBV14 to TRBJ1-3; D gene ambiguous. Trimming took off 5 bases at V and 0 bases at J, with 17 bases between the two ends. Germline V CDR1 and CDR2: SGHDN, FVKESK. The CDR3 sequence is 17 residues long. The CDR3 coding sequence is TGTGCCAGCAGCTCCCTATCGGGAGTGCTCTCTGGAAACACCATATATTTT. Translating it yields CASSSLSGVLSGNTIYF.

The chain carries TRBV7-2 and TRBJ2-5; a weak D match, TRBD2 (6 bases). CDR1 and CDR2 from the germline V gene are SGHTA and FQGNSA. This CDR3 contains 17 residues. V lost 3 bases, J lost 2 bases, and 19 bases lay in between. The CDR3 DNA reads TGTGCCAGCAGCTTGGGAGTTGCGGGGCGGCGACAAGAGACCCAGTACTTC. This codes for CASSLGVAGRRQETQYF.

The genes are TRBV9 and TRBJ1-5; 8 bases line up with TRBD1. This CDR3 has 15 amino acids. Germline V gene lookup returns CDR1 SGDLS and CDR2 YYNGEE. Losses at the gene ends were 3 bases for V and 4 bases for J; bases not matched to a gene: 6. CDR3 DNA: TGTGCCAGCAGCGAAGGGACAGGTGGAAATCAGCCCCAGCATTTT. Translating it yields CASSEGTGGNQPQHF.